This TCR beta chain was found in a study of CD4 and CD8 cells across lung adenocarcinoma regions. MiXCR, applied by TCRdb to the PCR reads, yields one record per CDR3 protein. The data contain around 20,000 distinct CDR3 sequences, roughly half of them singletons. There are 14 residues in the CDR3. The J segment lost 5 bases and the V segment lost 6 bases, leaving 7 bases of the junction unmatched. Germline V lookup: CDR1 DFQATT, CDR2 SNEGSKA (reference sequence). The patients had localized lung adenocarcinoma, a non-small cell subtype. The rearrangement uses TRBV20-1 and TRBJ2-1; 10 bases are shared with TRBD2. The sequenced sample was CD8+ T cells from the center of a lung tumor. This clonotype originated in a female donor with lung adenocarcinoma. The CD4 and CD8 labels of this study may be unreliable. Written as DNA, the CDR3 is TGCAGTGCATGGACTAGCGGACTAAACAATGAGCAGTTCTTC. It yields the protein CSAWTSGLNNEQFF.